One and the same sample provided the 15 T cell receptor beta chains below, sequenced in a study of regulatory T cells in long-lasting Graves disease. Time point reported: persistent/refractory GD, antithyroid drugs over 5 years with positive TRAb. The TCR library was made from RNA that had been extracted from PBMCs in TRIzol. Library construction for TCR beta used iRepertoire HTBI primers and Arm-PCR of CDR3 regions. From the multiplex PCR reads, TCRdb called clonotypes with MiXCR, one entry per CDR3 protein. The sample has about 470,000 distinct CDR3 sequences; roughly 20% are singletons. This specimen was peripheral blood mononuclear cells (PBMCs), taken when the disease was refractory, from a patient treated with antithyroid drugs. These receptors came from a female donor with Graves disease.

In this sample, this clonotype turned up a few times. V usage is TRBV5-1 and J usage is TRBJ2-7; weak D call: TRBD1 (6 bases). The V gene lost 2 bases and the J gene lost 3 bases, with 27 bases spanning the gap. CDR1 is SGHRS and CDR2 is YFSETQ in the germline V gene. The CDR3 totals 19 residues. This CDR3 reads CASSLLNRDRYTSNYEQYF. The CDR3 DNA sequence: TGCGCCAGCAGCTTACTAAACAGGGATCGGTACACTTCCAACTACGAGCAGTACTTC.

In this sample, this clonotype turned up many times. The chain combines TRBV5-5 with TRBJ1-2; D possibly corresponds to TRBD1 (6 bases). V was clipped by 3 bases and J by 4 bases, with 13 bases between them. This CDR3 region has 14 residues. Per the germline V gene, CDR1 is SGHKS and CDR2 is YYEKEE (reference sequence). The CDR3 DNA reads TGTGCCAGCAGCTCCACACAGGGCAGCTATGGCTACACCTTC. Its translation: CASSSTQGSYGYTF.

This clonotype was seen at least ten times. The V gene is TRBV11-2, the J gene TRBJ2-4; 12 bases fit TRBD2. Germline V CDR1 and CDR2: SGHAT, FQNNGV. The length of the CDR3 is 16 residues. The V and J ends lost 5 bases and 3 bases, in that order; junction bases with no gene match: 5. The CDR3 DNA is TGTGCCAGCAGCCTAGCGGGAGGGCTGGTCAAAAACATTCAGTACTTC. This translates into CASSLAGGLVKNIQYF.

This clonotype was counted a few times. This chain links TRBV7-2 with TRBJ1-2; 7 positions match TRBD1. The CDR3 has 14 amino acids. Germline values: CDR1 SGHTA, CDR2 FQGNSA. V was clipped by 5 bases and J by 3 bases; unmatched bases: 6. Here the CDR3 reads CASSPGTEHYGYTF. CDR3 sequence (DNA): TGTGCCAGCAGCCCCGGGACAGAACACTATGGCTACACCTTC. Using reference TRBV7-2 and TRBJ1-2 for the parts outside the CDR3, the full variable domain is GAGVSQSPSNKVTEKGKDVELRCDPISGHTALYWYRQSLGQGLEFLIYFQGNSAPDKSGLPSDRFSAERTGGSVSTLTIQRTQQEDSAVYLCASSPGTEHYGYTFGSGTRLTVV.

This clonotype has just a few counts. The chain is built from TRBV7-2 and TRBJ1-6; possibly TRBD1 for D (6 bases). Looked up from germline, CDR1 is SGHTA and CDR2 is FQGNSA. The germline V and J ends were trimmed by 2 bases and 10 bases, with 12 bases remaining between them. The CDR3 has 14 amino acids. In DNA, the CDR3 is TGTGCCAGCAGCTTATTACAGGGCGGGTCACCCCTCCACTTT. Translated, it gives CASSLLQGGSPLHF.

This clonotype was detected ten times or more. J is TRBJ1-5 and V is TRBV28; tentatively, D is TRBD1 (5 bases). CDR3 size: 12 residues. CDR1 and CDR2 from the germline V gene are MDHEN and SYDVKM. Between the trimmed V and J ends, which lost 7 bases and 2 bases, there was a span of 6 bases. DNA of the CDR3: TGTGCCAGCAACAGGCGCAATCAGCCCCAGCATTTT. It encodes CASNRRNQPQHF.

This CDR3 is CASSLSGGISSYEQYF. The CDR3 bases are TGTGCCAGCAGTCTTTCCGGGGGTATTAGCTCCTACGAGCAGTACTTC. This sequence joins TRBV7-2 and TRBJ2-7; possibly TRBD2 for D (6 bases). Germline assignment: CDR1 SGHTA and CDR2 FQGNSA. The V end lost 6 bases, the J end lost 0 bases, and 18 bases lay between the germline ends. This CDR3 contains 16 residues.

The chain has TRBV19 and TRBJ2-7; TRBD1 agrees at 8 bases. With 11 bases clipped from V and 8 bases from J, the junction kept 17 bases outside the gene matches. Per the germline V gene, CDR1 is LNHDA and CDR2 is SQIVND (reference sequence). CDR3 size: 14 residues. The CDR3 sequence is CASSPGQGRVQQYF. The CDR3 coding sequence is TGTGCCTCCTCGCCCGGACAGGGCCGAGTACAGCAGTACTTC.

This clonotype was detected ten times or more. V usage is TRBV24-1 and J usage is TRBJ1-1; D gene ambiguous. V was clipped by 1 base and J by 9 bases, with 8 bases between them. The CDR3 is 12 amino acids. CDR1 and CDR2 from the germline V gene are KGHDR and SFDVKD. The CDR3 coding sequence is TGTGCCACCAGTGATTTCACATTTCAAGCTTTCTTT. It encodes CATSDFTFQAFF.

The chain couples TRBV20-1 to TRBJ1-5, with 8 nucleotides matching TRBD1. Unmatched junction bases numbered 14, after V lost 6 bases and J lost 7 bases. The CDR3 is made up of 15 amino acids. CDR1 is DFQATT and CDR2 is SNEGSKA in the germline V gene (reference sequence). CDR3 residues: CSAATGGGGGQPQHF. CDR3 nucleotide sequence: TGCAGTGCCGCCACAGGGGGTGGAGGTGGCCAGCCCCAGCATTTT.

The genes are TRBV5-1 and TRBJ2-6; D call uncertain. The length of the CDR3 is 15 residues. Trimming took off 4 bases at V and 6 bases at J, with 14 bases between the two ends. Germline V lookup: CDR1 SGHRS, CDR2 YFSETQ. The CDR3 nucleotides read TGCGCCAGCAGCCCACAACTGGCGCAGGCCAACGTCCTGACTTTC. Translated: CASSPQLAQANVLTF.

This clonotype was seen a single time. This sequence is one base from a far larger clone and is likely a read error. The J gene is TRBJ1-1, the V gene TRBV7-2, with D tentatively TRBD1 (5 bases). This CDR3 has 13 amino acids. Germline CDR1 reads SGHTA; CDR2 reads FQGNSA. The CDR3 nucleotides are TGTGCCGGCAGCTCGGACATTTGGCTGAAAGCTTTCTTT. This codes for CAGSSDIWLKAFF.

This clonotype has a handful of counts. The rearrangement joins TRBV6-1 to TRBJ2-1; D perhaps matches TRBD1 (6 bases). The CDR3 is made up of 17 amino acids. CDR1 is MNHNS, CDR2 SASEGT, per germline. V gave up 5 bases and J gave up 0 bases, with 17 bases separating them. The CDR3 DNA is TGTGCCAGCAGTTACCGCTCCGGGACACTCTCCTACAATGAGCAGTTCTTC. It yields the protein CASSYRSGTLSYNEQFF.

This clonotype showed up just a few times. The rearrangement joins TRBV28 to TRBJ2-7, with a tentative D call TRBD1 (6 bases). This CDR3 spans 16 amino acids. CDR1 is MDHEN and CDR2 is SYDVKM in the germline V gene. V dropped 6 bases and J dropped 6 bases, with 24 bases sitting between them. The CDR3 protein is CASRHYQGLAFGEQYF. CDR3 nucleotides: TGTGCCAGCAGACACTATCAGGGGCTGGCTTTCGGCGAGCAGTACTTC.

This clonotype was observed at least ten times. V usage is TRBV28 and J usage is TRBJ1-5; D is perhaps TRBD1 (5 bases). Deletions cut 2 bases from V and 7 bases from J, with 21 bases between. CDR1 MDHEN and CDR2 SYDVKM come from the germline V gene. This CDR3 region has 17 residues. CDR3 residues: CASSLRKWGRWEQPQHF. The CDR3 bases are TGTGCCAGCAGTTTAAGGAAGTGGGGCAGGTGGGAACAGCCCCAGCATTTT.